The next 9 T cell receptor beta chains were all read from a single sample in a study of CD8 T cells in Susac syndrome. The RNA input was 0.5 to 1 ug, and it was reverse transcribed with random hexamers. From the immunoSEQ multiplex PCR reads, TCRdb called clonotypes with MiXCR, one entry per CDR3 protein. This sample carries 200,000 to 250,000 distinct CDR3 sequences, about 90% of them seen once, and the ten largest clones take 0.1% to 0.15%. Sequences were obtained from CD8+ T cells from PBMCs. These receptors all come from a human donor with multiple sclerosis.

V gene TRBV5-6 combines with J gene TRBJ2-7, with TRBD1 identical over 9 bases. Germline V gene sequence: CDR1 SGHDT, CDR2 YYEEEE. V lost 2 bases and J lost 5; bases outside the gene matches: 8. This CDR3 comprises 15 residues. In nucleotides, the CDR3 is TGTGCCAGCAGCTTCGGGACAGGGAGGGGGAACGAGCAGTACTTC. Translation: CASSFGTGRGNEQYF.

This rearrangement joins TRBV5-1 to TRBJ2-3; D perhaps matches TRBD1 (5 bases). The CDR3 contains 16 residues. Germline CDR1 is SGHRS and CDR2 is YFSETQ. Between the trimmed V and J ends, which lost 0 bases and 3 bases, there was a span of 14 bases. The CDR3 loop is CASSLVGSGRTDTQYF. The CDR3, as DNA: TGCGCCAGCAGCTTGGTAGGCTCAGGGCGGACAGATACGCAGTATTTT. The full variable domain, completed using reference TRBV5-1 and TRBJ2-3, is KAGVTQTPRYLIKTRGQQVTLSCSPISGHRSVSWYQQTPGQGLQFLFEYFSETQRNKGNFPGRFSGRQFSNSRSEMNVSTLELGDSALYLCASSLVGSGRTDTQYFGPGTRLTVL.

CDR3 coding DNA: TGTGCCAGCAGCCTCCATAGCGGGAACGAGCAGTACTTC. Its translation: CASSLHSGNEQYF. The chain carries TRBV13 and TRBJ2-7; TRBD2 matches at 8 bases. The trim removed 5 bases at V and 5 bases at J, leaving 5 bases unmatched. CDR1 is PRHDT, CDR2 FYEKMQ, per germline (reference sequence). The CDR3 is 13 amino acids. Drawing the rest from reference TRBV13 and TRBJ2-7, the complete variable domain is AAGVIQSPRHLIKEKRETATLKCYPIPRHDTVYWYQQGPGQDPQFLISFYEKMQSDKGSIPDRFSAQQFSDYHSELNMSSLELGDSALYFCASSLHSGNEQYFGPGTRLTVT.

The V gene is TRBV5-6, the J gene TRBJ2-1; 11 nucleotides align to TRBD2. Germline values: CDR1 SGHDT, CDR2 YYEEEE. Trimming at V came to 1 base and at J to 5 bases, leaving 11 bases not matched to a gene. The CDR3 loop spans 18 amino acids. CDR3 in DNA: TGTGCCAGCAGCTTGTTAGCGGGGGGGCCTTGGGGGAACAATGAGCAGTTCTTC. Translating gives CASSLLAGGPWGNNEQFF.

The CDR3 DNA reads TGCGCCAGCAGCCAAGATCCGGGTGCCTACAATGAGCAGTTCTTC. As protein: CASSQDPGAYNEQFF. The V call is TRBV4-3, the J call TRBJ2-1, with D hard to call. The germline V and J ends were trimmed by 0 bases and 2 bases, with 8 bases remaining between them. This CDR3 is 15 amino acids long. Germline lookup yields CDR1 LGHNA and CDR2 YSLEER.

This chain links TRBV2 with TRBJ2-7, with 10 bases identical to TRBD2. Germline lookup yields CDR1 SNHLY and CDR2 FYNNEI. The CDR3 loop spans 17 amino acids. V gave up 6 bases and J gave up 1 base; unmatched junction bases: 12. The CDR3 loop is CASSSTLAGGNSYEQYF. CDR3 DNA sequence: TGTGCCAGCAGCTCAACATTAGCGGGGGGTAATTCCTACGAGCAGTACTTC.

Here the CDR3 DNA reads TGTGCCAGCAGTTACCTAGGTGGGGGGCTAGAGACCCAGTACTTC. As protein: CASSYLGGGLETQYF. This sequence joins TRBV6-5 and TRBJ2-5; D assignment may be TRBD1 or TRBD2 (6 bases each). This CDR3 contains 15 residues. Germline-derived CDR1 and CDR2 are MNHEY and SVGAGI. The V and J ends lost 2 bases and 4 bases respectively, with 14 bases between them.

The chain joins TRBV29-1 to TRBJ1-2; D perhaps matches TRBD1 (5 bases). The CDR3 sequence is 13 residues long. Trimming stripped 7 bases from V and 7 bases from J, with 19 bases between. The V gene's germline CDR1 is SQVTM and CDR2 ANQGSEA. For the CDR3, the DNA is TGCAGCGCTAACCCGGGACGGTTGGGTGGCTACACCTTC. It specifies CSANPGRLGGYTF.

V usage is TRBV12-5 and J usage is TRBJ1-5; 8 nucleotides line up with TRBD1. Losses at the gene ends were 6 bases for V and 2 bases for J; bases not matched to a gene: 3. The CDR3 contains 14 residues. The V gene's germline CDR1 is LGHNT and CDR2 FRNRAP. This chain's CDR3 is CASGPQGGNQPQHF. The CDR3 DNA follows: TGTGCTAGTGGACCACAGGGGGGCAATCAGCCCCAGCATTTT.